This T cell receptor (beta chain) derives from a study of blood T cell repertoires in COVID-19. The CDR3 has 15 residues. Between the trimmed V and J ends, which lost 2 bases and 8 bases, there was a span of 18 bases. CDR1 is GTSNPN, CDR2 SVGIG, per germline (reference sequence). Study processing details: Scientists estimated how many nucleated cells there were by amplifying reference gene primers. Only in-frame clones appear in the TCRdb table, and some are missing; sequencing was by immunoSEQ multiplex PCR. V, J and clone size are those of that table, while D and trimming were read from the DNA. Of about 190,000 clones listed, about 77% are singletons.

The chain carries TRBV30 and TRBJ1-4; TRBD1 might be the D (5 bases). The sample comprised peripheral blood. The source is a woman of 80 years or more with active or convalescent COVID-19. The CDR3 region is CAWSPMGGIWEKLFF. The CDR3 DNA follows: TGTGCCTGGAGTCCGATGGGGGGGATTTGGGAAAAACTGTTTTTT.